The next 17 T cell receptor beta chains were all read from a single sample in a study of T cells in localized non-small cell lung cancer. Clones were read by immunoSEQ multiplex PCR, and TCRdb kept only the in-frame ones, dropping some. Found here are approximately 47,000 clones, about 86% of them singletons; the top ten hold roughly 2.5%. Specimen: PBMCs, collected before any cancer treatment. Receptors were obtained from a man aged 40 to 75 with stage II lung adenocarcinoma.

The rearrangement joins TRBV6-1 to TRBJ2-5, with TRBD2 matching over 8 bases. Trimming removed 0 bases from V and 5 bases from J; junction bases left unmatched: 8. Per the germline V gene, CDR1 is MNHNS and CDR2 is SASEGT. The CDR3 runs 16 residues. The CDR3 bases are TGTGCCAGCAGTGAAGCGCGTCGGGGGGGGGCGGAGACCCAGTACTTC. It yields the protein CASSEARRGGAETQYF.

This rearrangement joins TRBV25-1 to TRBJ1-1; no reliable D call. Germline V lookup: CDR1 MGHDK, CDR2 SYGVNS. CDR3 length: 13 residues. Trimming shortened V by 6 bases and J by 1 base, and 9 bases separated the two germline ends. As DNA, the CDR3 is TGTGCCAGCAGGCTCACGGCGAACACTGAAGCTTTCTTT. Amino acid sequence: CASRLTANTEAFF. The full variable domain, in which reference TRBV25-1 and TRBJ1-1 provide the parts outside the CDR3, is EADIYQTPRYLVIGTGKKITLECSQTMGHDKMYWYQQDPGMELHLIHYSYGVNSTEKGDLSSESTVSRIRTEHFPLTLESARPSHTSQYLCASRLTANTEAFFGQGTRLTVV.

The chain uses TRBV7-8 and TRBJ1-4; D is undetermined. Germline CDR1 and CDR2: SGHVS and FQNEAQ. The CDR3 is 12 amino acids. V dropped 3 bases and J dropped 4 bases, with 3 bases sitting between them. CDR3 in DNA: TGTGCCAGCAGCTTTGATAATGAAAAACTGTTTTTT. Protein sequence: CASSFDNEKLFF.

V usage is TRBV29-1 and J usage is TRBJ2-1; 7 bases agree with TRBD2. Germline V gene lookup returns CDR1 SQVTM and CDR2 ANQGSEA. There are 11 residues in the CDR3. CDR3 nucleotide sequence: TGCGGGTGCGGGAGTTACAATGAGCAGTTCTTC. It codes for CGCGSYNEQFF.

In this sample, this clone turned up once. CDR3 protein: CASSLARDRVTEAFF. The CDR3 DNA reads TGCGCCAGCAGCTTGGCGCGGGACAGGGTTACTGAAGCTTTCTTT. The chain has TRBV5-1 and TRBJ1-1, with 9 bases identical to TRBD1. CDR3 length equals 15 residues. Germline CDR1 and CDR2: SGHRS and YFSETQ. Trimming took 0 bases from V and 5 from J; bases not matched to a gene: 5.

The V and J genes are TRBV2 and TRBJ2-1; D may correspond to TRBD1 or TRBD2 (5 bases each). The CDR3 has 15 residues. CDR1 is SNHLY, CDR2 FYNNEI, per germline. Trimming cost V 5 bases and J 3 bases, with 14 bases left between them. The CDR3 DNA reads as TGTGCCAGCAGTACCGGGACCTTGGGCTACAATGAGCAGTTCTTC. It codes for CASSTGTLGYNEQFF.

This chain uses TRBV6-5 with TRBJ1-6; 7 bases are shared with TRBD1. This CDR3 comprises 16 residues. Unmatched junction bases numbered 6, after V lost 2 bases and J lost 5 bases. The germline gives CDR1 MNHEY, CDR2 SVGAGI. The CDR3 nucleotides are TGTGCCAGCAGTTACAGAGGGGGCTATAATAATTCACCCCTCCACTTT. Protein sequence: CASSYRGGYNNSPLHF.

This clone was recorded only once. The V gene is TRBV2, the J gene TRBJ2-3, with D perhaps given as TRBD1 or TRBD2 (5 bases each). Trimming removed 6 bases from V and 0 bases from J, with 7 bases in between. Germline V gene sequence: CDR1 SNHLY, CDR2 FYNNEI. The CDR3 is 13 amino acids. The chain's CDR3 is CASRGESTDTQYF. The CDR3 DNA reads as TGTGCCAGCAGGGGGGAGAGCACAGATACGCAGTATTTT.

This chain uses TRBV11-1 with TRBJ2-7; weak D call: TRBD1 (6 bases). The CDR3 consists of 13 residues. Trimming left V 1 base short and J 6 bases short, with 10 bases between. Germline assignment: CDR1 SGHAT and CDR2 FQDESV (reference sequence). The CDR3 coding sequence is TGTGCCAGCAGCTTAGACCGACAGGCCGAGCAGTACGTC. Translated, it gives CASSLDRQAEQYV.

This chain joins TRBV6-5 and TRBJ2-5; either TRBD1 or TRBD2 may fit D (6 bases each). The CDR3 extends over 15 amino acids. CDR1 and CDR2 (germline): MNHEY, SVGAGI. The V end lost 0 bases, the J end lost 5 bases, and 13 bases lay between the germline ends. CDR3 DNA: TGTGCCAGCAGTTACTCGAAGGGGGGATTGGAGACCCAGTACTTC. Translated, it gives CASSYSKGGLETQYF.

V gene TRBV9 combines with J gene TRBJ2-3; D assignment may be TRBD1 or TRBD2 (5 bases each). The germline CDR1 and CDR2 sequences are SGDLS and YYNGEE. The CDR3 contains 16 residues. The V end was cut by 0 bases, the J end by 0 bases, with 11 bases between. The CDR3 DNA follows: TGTGCCAGCAGCGTAGGTTGGGGGTCTAGCACAGATACGCAGTATTTT. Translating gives CASSVGWGSSTDTQYF.

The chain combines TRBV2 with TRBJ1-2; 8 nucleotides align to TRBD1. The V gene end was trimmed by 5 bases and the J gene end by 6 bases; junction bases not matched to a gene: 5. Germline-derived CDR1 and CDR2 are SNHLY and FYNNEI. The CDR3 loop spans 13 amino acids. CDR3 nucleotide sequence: TGTGCCAGCAGTCTCGGACAGGGTCATGGCTACACCTTC. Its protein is CASSLGQGHGYTF. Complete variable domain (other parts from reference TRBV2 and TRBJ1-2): EPEVTQTPSHQVTQMGQEVILRCVPISNHLYFYWYRQILGQKVEFLVSFYNNEISEKSEIFDDQFSVERPDGSNFTLKIRSTKLEDSAMYFCASSLGQGHGYTFGSGTRLTVV.

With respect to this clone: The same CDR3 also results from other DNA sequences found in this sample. The CDR3 DNA reads TGTGCCAGCAGTGAGTCCAGGGAGACCCAGTACTTC. Protein sequence: CASSESRETQYF. V is TRBV6-1 and J is TRBJ2-5; D not certain. This CDR3 contains 12 residues. Germline assignment: CDR1 MNHNS and CDR2 SASEGT. The V end was cut by 3 bases, the J end by 5 bases, with 7 bases between.

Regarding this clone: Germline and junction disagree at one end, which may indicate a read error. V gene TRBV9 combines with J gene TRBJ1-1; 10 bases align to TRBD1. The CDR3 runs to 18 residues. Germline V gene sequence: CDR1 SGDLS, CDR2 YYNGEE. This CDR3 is CASSDGTGELSPNAEAFF. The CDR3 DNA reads TGTGCCAGCAGCGACGGGACAGGGGAACTTTCTCCGAACGCTGAAGCTTTCTTT.

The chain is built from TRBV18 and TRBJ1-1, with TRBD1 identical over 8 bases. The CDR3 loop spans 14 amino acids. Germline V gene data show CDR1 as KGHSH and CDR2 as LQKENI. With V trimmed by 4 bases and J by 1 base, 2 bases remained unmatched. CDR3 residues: CASSQQGGNTEAFF. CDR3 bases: TGTGCCAGCTCACAACAGGGGGGGAACACTGAAGCTTTCTTT.

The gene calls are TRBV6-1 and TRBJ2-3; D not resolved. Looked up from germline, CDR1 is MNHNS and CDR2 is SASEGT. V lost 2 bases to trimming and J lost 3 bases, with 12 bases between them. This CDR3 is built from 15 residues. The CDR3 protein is CASSEPGGRTDTQYF. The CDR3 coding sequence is TGTGCCAGCAGTGAACCAGGTGGAAGAACAGATACGCAGTATTTT.

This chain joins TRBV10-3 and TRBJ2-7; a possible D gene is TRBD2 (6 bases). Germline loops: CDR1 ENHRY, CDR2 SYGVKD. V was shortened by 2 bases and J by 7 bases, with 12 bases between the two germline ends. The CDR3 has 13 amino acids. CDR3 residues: CAISEGGEREQYV. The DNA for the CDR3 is TGTGCCATCAGTGAGGGCGGGGAAAGGGAGCAGTACGTC.